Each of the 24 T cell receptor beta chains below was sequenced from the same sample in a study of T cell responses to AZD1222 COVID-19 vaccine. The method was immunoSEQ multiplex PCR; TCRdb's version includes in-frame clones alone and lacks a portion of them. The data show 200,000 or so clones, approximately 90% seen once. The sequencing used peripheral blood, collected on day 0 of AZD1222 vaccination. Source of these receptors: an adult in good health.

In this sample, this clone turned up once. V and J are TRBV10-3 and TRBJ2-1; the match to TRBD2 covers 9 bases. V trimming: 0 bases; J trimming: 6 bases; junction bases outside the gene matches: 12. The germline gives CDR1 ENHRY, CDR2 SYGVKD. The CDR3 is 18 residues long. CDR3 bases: TGTGCCATCAGTGAGTCGAAGGGGGCGGGAGGGCACGGCAATGAGCAGTTCTTC. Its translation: CAISESKGAGGHGNEQFF.

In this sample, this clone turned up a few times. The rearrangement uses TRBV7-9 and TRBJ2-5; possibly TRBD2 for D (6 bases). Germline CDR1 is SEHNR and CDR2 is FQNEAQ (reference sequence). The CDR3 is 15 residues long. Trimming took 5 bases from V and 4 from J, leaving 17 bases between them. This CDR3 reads CASSAPRGSLETQYF. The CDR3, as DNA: TGTGCCAGCAGCGCCCCACGGGGGTCTTTAGAGACCCAGTACTTC.

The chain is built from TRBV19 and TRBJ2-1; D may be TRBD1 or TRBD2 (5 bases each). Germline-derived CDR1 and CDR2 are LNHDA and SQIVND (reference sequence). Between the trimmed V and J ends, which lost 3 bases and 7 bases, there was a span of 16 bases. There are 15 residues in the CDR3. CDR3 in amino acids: CASSMYSRGMNEQFF. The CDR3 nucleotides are TGTGCCAGTAGTATGTACTCCCGGGGCATGAATGAGCAGTTCTTC.

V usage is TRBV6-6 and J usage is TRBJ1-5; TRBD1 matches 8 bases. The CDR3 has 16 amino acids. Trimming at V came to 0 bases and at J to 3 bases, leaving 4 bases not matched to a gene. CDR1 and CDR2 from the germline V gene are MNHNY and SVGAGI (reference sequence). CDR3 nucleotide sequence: TGTGCCAGCAGTTACTCGCCGGACAGGGCCAATCAGCCCCAGCATTTT. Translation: CASSYSPDRANQPQHF.

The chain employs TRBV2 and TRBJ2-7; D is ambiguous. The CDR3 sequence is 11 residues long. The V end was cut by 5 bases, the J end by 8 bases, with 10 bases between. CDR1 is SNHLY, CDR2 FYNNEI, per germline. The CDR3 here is CASSQTSQQYF. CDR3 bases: TGTGCCAGCAGTCAGACATCACAGCAGTACTTC.

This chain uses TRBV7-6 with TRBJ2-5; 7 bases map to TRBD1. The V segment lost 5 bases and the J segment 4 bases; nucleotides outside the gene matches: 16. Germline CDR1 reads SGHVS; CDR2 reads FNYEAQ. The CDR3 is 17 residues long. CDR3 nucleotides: TGTGCCAGCAGCGCCGGGACAGCATACTACATGGGAGAGACCCAGTACTTC. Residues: CASSAGTAYYMGETQYF.

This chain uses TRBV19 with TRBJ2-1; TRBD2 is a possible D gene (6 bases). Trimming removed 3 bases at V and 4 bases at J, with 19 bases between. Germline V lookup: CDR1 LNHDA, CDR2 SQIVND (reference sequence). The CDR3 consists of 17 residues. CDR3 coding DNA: TGTGCCAGTAGTATGGGAGCCGGGACTGGAAGGTACAATGAGCAGTTCTTC. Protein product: CASSMGAGTGRYNEQFF.

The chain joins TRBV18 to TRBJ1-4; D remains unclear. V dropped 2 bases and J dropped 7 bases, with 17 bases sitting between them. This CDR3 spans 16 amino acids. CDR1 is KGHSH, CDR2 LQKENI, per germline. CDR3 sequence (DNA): TGTGCCAGCTCACCAGTGTTACAGCAATGGGGTGAAAAACTGTTTTTT. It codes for CASSPVLQQWGEKLFF. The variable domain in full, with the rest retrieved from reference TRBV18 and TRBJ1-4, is NAGVMQNPRHLVRRRGQEARLRCSPMKGHSHVYWYRQLPEEGLKFMVYLQKENIIDESGMPKERFSAEFPKEGPSILRIQQVVRGDSAAYFCASSPVLQQWGEKLFFGSGTQLSVL.

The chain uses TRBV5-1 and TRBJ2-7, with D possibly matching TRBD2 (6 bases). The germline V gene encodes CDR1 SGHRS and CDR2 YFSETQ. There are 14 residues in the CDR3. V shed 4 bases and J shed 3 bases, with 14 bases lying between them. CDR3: CASSRGGANYEQYF. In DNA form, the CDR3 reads TGCGCCAGCAGCAGAGGAGGGGCAAACTACGAGCAGTACTTC.

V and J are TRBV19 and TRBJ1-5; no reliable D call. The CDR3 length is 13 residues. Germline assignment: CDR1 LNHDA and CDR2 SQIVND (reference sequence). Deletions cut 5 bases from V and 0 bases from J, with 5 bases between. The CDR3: CASSQSSNQPQHF. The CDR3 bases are TGTGCCAGTAGTCAAAGTAGCAATCAGCCCCAGCATTTT.

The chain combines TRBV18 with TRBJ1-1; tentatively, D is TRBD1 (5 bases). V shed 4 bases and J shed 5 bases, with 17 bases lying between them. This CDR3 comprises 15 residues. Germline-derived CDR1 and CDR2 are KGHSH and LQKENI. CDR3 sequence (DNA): TGTGCCAGCTCACAGCCAGGGTCAGCATCGACTGAAGCTTTCTTT. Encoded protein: CASSQPGSASTEAFF.

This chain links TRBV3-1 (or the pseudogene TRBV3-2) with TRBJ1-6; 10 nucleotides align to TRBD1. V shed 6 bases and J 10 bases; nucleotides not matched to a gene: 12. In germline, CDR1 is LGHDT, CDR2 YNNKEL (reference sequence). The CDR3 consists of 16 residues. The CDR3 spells CASSPTGTGVISPLHF. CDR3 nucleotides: TGTGCCAGCAGTCCCACGGGGACAGGGGTAATCTCACCCCTCCACTTT.

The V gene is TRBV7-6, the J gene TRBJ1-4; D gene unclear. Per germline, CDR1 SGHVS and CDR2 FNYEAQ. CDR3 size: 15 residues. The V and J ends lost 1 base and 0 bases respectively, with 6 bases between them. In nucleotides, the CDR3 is TGTGCCAGCAGCTTAGGACCAGCAACTAATGAAAAACTGTTTTTT. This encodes CASSLGPATNEKLFF.

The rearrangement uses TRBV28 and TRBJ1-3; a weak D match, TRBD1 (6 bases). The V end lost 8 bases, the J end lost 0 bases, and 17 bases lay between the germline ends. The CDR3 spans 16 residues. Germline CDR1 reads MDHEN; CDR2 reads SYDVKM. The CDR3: CASVGRWGPSGNTIYF. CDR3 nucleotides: TGTGCCAGCGTGGGGAGGTGGGGGCCCTCTGGAAACACCATATATTTT.

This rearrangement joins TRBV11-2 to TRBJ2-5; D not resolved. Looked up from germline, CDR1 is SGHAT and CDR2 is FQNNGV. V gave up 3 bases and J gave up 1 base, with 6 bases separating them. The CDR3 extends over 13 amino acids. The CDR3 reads CASSLSGQETQYF. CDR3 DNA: TGTGCCAGCAGCTTGTCAGGCCAAGAGACCCAGTACTTC.

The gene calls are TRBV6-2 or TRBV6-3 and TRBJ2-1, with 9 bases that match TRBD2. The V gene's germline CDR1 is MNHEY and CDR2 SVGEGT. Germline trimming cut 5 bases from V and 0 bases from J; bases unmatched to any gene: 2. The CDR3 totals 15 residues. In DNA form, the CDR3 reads TGTGCCAGCAGTAATAGCGGGAGCTCCTACAATGAGCAGTTCTTC. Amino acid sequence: CASSNSGSSYNEQFF.

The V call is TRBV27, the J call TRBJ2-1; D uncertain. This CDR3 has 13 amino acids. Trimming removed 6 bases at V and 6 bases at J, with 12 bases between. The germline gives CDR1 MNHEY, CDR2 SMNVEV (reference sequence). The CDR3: CASRQNMGNEQFF. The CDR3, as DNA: TGTGCCAGCAGGCAAAATATGGGCAATGAGCAGTTCTTC.

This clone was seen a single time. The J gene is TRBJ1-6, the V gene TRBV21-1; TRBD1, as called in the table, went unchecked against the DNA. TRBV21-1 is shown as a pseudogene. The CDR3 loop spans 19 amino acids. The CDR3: CASSILPAGTGDPNSPLHF. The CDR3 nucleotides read TGTGCCAGCAGCATTCTCCCCGCCGGGACAGGGGACCCAAATTCACCCCTCCACTTT.

DNA for the CDR3: TGTGCCAGCAGCAAGGGGACAGAGCATGAAGCTTTCTTT. This codes for CASSKGTEHEAFF. This sequence joins TRBV21-1 and TRBJ1-1; TRBD1 is the table's D call, not checked against the DNA. TRBV21-1 is a recognized pseudogene. There are 13 residues in the CDR3.

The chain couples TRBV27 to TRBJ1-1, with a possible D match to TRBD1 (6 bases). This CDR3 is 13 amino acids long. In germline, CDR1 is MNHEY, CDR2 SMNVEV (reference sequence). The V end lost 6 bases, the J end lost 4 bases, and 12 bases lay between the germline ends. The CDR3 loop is CASSLGTLTEAFF. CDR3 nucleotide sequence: TGTGCCAGCAGCCTCGGGACACTCACTGAAGCTTTCTTT.

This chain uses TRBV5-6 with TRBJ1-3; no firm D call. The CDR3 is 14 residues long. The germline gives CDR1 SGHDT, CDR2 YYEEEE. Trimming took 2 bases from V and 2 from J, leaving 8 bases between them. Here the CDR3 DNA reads TGTGCCAGCAGCTTCACCGGGCCTGGAAACACCATATATTTT. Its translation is CASSFTGPGNTIYF.

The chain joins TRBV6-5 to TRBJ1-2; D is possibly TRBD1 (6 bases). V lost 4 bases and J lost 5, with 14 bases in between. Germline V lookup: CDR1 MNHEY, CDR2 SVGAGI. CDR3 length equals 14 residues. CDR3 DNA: TGTGCCAGCAGTTCTGTTCGGACAGTATATGGCTACACCTTC. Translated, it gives CASSSVRTVYGYTF.

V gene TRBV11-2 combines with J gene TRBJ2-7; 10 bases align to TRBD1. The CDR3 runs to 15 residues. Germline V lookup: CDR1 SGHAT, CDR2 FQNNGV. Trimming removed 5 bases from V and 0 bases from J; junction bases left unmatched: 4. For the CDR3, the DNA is TGTGCCAGCAGCGAGGGGACAGGGGTCTCCTACGAGCAGTACTTC. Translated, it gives CASSEGTGVSYEQYF.

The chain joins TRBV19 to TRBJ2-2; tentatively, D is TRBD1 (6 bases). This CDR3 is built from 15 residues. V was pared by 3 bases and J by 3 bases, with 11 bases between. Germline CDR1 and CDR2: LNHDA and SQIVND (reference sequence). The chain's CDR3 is CASSIGTLYTGELFF. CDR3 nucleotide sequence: TGTGCCAGTAGTATCGGGACACTATACACCGGGGAGCTGTTTTTT.